This TCR beta chain came from a study of CD8+ T cells in alopecia areata. Investigators isolated RNA and reverse transcribed it into cDNA to act as the sequencing template. Assay: immunoSEQ multiplex PCR; the TCRdb copy retains only in-frame clones and omits some. The sample lists about 140,000 clones, 82% occurring once. Regarding treatment: oral pan-JAK inhibitor, 5-10 mg twice daily. The V gene lost 10 bases and the J gene lost 4 bases, with 14 bases spanning the gap. Germline-derived CDR1 and CDR2 are MDHEN and SYDVKM. CDR3 length equals 13 residues. V gene TRBV28 combines with J gene TRBJ1-5; no definite D call. Sequenced here: CD8+ T cells sorted from blood, sampled at week 4, from a patient treated with tofacitinib. This receptor was obtained from a human donor with alopecia areata. The CDR3 is CATGEGGNQPQHF. CDR3 DNA: TGTGCCACCGGGGAGGGTGGGAATCAGCCCCAGCATTTT.